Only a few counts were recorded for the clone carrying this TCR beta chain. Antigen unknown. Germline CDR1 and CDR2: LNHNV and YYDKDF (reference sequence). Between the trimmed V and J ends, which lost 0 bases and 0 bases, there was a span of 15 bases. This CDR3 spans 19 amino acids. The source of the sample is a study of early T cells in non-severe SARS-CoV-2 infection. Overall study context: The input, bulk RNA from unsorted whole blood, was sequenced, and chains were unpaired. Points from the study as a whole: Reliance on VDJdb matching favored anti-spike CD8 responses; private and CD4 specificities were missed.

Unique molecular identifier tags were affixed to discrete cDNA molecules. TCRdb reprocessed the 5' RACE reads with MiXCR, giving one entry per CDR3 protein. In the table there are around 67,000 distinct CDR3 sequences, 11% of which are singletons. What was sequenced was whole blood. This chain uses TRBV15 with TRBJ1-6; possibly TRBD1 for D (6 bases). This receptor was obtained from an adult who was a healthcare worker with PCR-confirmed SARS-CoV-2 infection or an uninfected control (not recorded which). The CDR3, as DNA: TGTGCCACCAGCAGAGATTTTGGGACACCGAGCTCCTATAATTCACCCCTCCACTTT. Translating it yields CATSRDFGTPSSYNSPLHF.